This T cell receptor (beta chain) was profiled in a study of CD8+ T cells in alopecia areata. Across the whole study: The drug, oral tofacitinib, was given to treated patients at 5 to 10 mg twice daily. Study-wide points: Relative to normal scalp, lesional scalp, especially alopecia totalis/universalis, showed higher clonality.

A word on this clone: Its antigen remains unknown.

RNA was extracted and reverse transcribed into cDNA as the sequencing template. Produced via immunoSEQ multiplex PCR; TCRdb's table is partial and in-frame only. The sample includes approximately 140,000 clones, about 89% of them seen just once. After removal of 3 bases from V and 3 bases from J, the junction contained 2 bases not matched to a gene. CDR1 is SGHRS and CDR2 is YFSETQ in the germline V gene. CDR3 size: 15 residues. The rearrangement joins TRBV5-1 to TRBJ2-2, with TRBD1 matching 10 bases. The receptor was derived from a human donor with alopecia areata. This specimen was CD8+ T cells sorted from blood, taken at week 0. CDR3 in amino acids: CASSSTGGHTGELFF. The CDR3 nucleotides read TGCGCCAGCAGCTCGACAGGGGGCCACACCGGGGAGCTGTTTTTT. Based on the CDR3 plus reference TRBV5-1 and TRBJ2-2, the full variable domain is KAGVTQTPRYLIKTRGQQVTLSCSPISGHRSVSWYQQTPGQGLQFLFEYFSETQRNKGNFPGRFSGRQFSNSRSEMNVSTLELGDSALYLCASSSTGGHTGELFFGEGSRLTVL.